The clone carrying this T cell receptor (beta chain) was observed a handful of times. Its target is not known. This sample is drawn from a study of breast tumors, draining lymph nodes, adjacent tissues. TCRdb re-analysed the multiplex PCR reads in MiXCR, keeping a single row per CDR3 protein. This table has 200,000 or so distinct CDR3 sequences, 31% appearing once. Study-wide findings and caveats: Tumor repertoires ranked between lymph nodes and nontumor tissue in diversity, with V and J gene preferences. Data fit most tumor T cells coming from lymph node, expanding in tumor. Tumor T cell lymph node origin was a supported hypothesis, not proven.

The lymph nodes were axillary draining lymph nodes from breast cancer patients. With 7 bases removed from V and 3 bases from J, the gap between germline ends came to 10 bases. The CDR3 has 13 residues. CDR1 is LNHDA and CDR2 is SQIVND in the germline V gene (reference sequence). This receptor was identified in a female donor with breast cancer. Some clones in this sample may be carry-over from other donors' samples. The chain is built from TRBV19 and TRBJ2-4, with D unresolved. Material for sequencing was axillary lymph node tissue. The DNA for the CDR3 is TGTGCCAGTATGGACGAGGTCAAAAACATTCAGTACTTC. The encoded protein is CASMDEVKNIQYF.